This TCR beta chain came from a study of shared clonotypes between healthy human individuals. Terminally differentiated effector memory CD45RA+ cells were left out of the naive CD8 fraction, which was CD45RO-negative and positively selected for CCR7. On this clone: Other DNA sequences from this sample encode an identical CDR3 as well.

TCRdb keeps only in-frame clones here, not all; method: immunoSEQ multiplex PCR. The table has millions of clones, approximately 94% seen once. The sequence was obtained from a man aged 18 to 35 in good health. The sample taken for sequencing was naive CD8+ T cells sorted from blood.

The CDR3 loop reads CASSPPGQGNEKLFF. Here the CDR3 DNA reads TGTGCCAGCAGCCCCCCGGGGCAGGGCAATGAAAAACTGTTTTTT. The V and J genes are TRBV5-7 and TRBJ1-4; a weak D match, TRBD1 (5 bases). TRBV5-7 is an ORF, and what it does is uncertain. V shed 4 bases and J shed 5 bases, with 15 bases lying between them. CDR3 length: 15 residues.